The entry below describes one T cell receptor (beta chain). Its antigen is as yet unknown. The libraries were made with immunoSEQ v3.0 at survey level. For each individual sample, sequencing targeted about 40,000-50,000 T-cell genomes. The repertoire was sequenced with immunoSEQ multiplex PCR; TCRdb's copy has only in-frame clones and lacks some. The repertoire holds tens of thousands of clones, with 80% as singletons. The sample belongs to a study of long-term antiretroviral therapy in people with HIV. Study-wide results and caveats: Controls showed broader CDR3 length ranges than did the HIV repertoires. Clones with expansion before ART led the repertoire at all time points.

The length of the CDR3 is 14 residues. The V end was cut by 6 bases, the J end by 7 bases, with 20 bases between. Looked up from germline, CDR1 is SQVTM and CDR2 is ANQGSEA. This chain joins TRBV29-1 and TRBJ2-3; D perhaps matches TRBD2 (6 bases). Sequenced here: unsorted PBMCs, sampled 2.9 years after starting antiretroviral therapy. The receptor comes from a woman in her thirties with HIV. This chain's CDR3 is CSVGPGSIDNTQYF. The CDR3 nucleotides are TGCAGCGTGGGACCCGGGAGCATCGACAATACGCAGTATTTT.